In this sample, the clone carrying this TCR beta chain turned up a few times. As yet, its antigen is unknown. The length of the CDR3 is 15 residues. Germline CDR1 is SGHTS and CDR2 is YDEGEE. V was cut by 4 bases and J by 0 bases, with 10 bases left in between. These data belong to a study of T cell repertoires in cytomegalovirus infection. General study points: Dominating the ex vivo response were HLA-C-restricted CMV-specific TCR beta clonotypes.

From the reads, TCRdb called clonotypes with MiXCR, one entry per CDR3 protein. The sample has about 830,000 distinct CDR3 sequences, 30% to 35% seen once. Sample: cultured CD8+ T cells from PBMCs, taken from culture after CMV antigen stimulation. The source of this sequence is a human donor in good health (CMV status not recorded). Some clones in this sample may be carry-over from other donors' samples. The chain employs TRBV5-8 and TRBJ1-4; no definite D call. The CDR3 DNA is TGTGCCAGCAGCGTTGGAGTTGCAACTAATGAAAAACTGTTTTTT. Its translation: CASSVGVATNEKLFF.